This T cell receptor beta chain was observed in a study of T cell responses to AZD1222 COVID-19 vaccine. Notes on the study in general: Reportedly, nearly half of unique spike TCRs recognized epitopes outside B.1.351/B.1.1.7 mutations. Baseline serostatus was positive in only six AZD1222 recipients.

Profiling relied on immunoSEQ multiplex PCR, and the TCRdb table lists in-frame clones only, not all of them. This table holds more than 70,000 clones, 85% to 95% found once. The CDR3 consists of 15 residues. Per the germline V gene, CDR1 is MDHEN and CDR2 is SYDVKM. Trimming took off 7 bases at V and 0 bases at J, with 15 bases between the two ends. Comment on this clone: The target antigen is unknown.

This chain uses TRBV28 with TRBJ1-1; no clear D. The sample was peripheral blood, taken 28 days after the second AZD1222 dose. This clonotype was sampled from an adult who received the AZD1222 COVID-19 vaccine. The CDR3 region has the DNA TGTGCCAGCACTTTTTTCGACCCCGTGAACACTGAAGCTTTCTTT. Translating it yields CASTFFDPVNTEAFF.